This T cell receptor (beta chain) is from a study of blood T cell repertoires in COVID-19 (dated by TCRdb to about 2020). With respect to the entire study: The collaborator samples originated in the United States, Italy and Spain and spanned the acute and convalescent phases of COVID-19. The repertoires were made available in a free public database intended to serve as a resource for research on the immune response to SARS-CoV-2. The samples were drawn from the first 160 participants of the ongoing ImmuneRACE study and from 1,254 subjects provided by 6 global collaborators. Where HLA class I and class II types were available, the types were taken from metadata supplied by the sample provider, not from assay-based typing. The dataset comprised deeply sampled blood TCRbeta repertoires from subjects exposed to, actively infected with, or recovered from COVID-19. A de-identified subject ID, COVID-19 status, age in years and sex were almost always included in the sample metadata. The prospective study material was composed of cDNA or gDNA derived from T cells, B-cell-depleted T cells, or PBMCs.

The study at large found these results: How much clinical and demographic metadata was included differed by source and by participant, and the metadata was provided uncurated.

CDR1 and CDR2 (LGHNT, FRNRAP) derive from the germline V gene. Relative to germline, V is missing 6 bases and J is missing 0 bases, with 5 bases of the junction outside any gene match. The CDR3 contains 15 residues, cysteine and phenylalanine counted. Of the read, only the CDR3 DNA is kept; its 45 bases are in frame from base 1. Collaborating institutions collected whole blood in K2EDTA tubes following their own protocols. For TCRbeta analysis, collaborators shipped samples in one of three forms: frozen whole blood, isolated PBMCs, or DNA extracted from either of those sample types. About this clone itself: The antigen it recognizes is unknown. No clone much larger than this one lies a single base away; base qualities are absent.

TCRbeta CDR3 regions were amplified from genomic DNA by means of the immunoSEQ Assay, a bias-controlled multiplex PCR. The study's processing was this. Within the assay, amplification of reference gene primers was used to estimate how many nucleated cells each sample contained. To quantify the absolute abundance of each unique TCRbeta CDR3 rearrangement, sequence reads were collapsed and filtered. For each sample, productive Simpson clonality was calculated as the square root of Simpson's diversity index over productive rearrangements. The source is immuneACCESS, and TCRdb retained only in-frame sequences with V and J called. Part of the clones is not carried over; for the studies checked, unresolved V genes explain less than half of this, and the remainder is unexplained. V, J and clone size are those of that table, while D and trimming were read from the DNA. For this sample there are approximately 59,000 clones; around 92% appear just once. Roughly a fifth of the sample is taken by the ten largest.

In this chain, TRBV12-5 is recombined with TRBJ2-1; a stretch of 7 junction bases matches TRBD2. The clonotype originates from a human donor in a cohort sampled during active COVID-19. The sample consisted of peripheral blood. The sequence in DNA is TGTGCTAGTGGCCCCCGGGACTACTCCTACAATGAGCAGTTCTTC. It translates to CASGPRDYSYNEQFF.